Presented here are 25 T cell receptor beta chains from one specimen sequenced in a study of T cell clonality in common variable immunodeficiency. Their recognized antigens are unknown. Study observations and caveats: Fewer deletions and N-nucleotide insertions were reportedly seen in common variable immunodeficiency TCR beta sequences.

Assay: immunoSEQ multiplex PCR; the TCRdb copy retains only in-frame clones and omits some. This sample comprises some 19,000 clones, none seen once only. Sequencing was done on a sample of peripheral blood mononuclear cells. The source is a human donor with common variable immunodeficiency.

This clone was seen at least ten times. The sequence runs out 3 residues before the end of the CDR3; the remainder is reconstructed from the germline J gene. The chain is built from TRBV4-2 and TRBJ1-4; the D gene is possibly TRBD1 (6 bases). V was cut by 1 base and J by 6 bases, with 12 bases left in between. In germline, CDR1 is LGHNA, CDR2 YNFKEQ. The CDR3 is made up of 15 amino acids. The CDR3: CASSQAARGYEKLFF. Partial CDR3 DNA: TGTGCCAGCAGCCAAGCGGCAAGGGGGTATGAAAAA.

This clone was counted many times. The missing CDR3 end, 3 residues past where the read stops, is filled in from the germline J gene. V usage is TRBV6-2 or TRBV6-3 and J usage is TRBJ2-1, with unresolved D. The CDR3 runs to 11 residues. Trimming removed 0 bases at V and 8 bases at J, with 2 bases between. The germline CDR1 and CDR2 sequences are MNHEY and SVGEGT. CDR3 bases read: TGTGCCAGCAGTTACTCCTATGAG. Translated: CASSYSYE. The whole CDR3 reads CASSYSYEQFF.

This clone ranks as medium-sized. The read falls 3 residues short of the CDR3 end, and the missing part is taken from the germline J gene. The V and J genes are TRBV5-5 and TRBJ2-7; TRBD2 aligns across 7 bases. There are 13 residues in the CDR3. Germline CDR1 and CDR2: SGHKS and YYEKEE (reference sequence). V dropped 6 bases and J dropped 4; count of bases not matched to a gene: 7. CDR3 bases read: TGTGCCAGCAAGCAGGGAGGGGTTTACGAG. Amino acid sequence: CASKQGGVYE. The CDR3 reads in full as CASKQGGVYEQYF.

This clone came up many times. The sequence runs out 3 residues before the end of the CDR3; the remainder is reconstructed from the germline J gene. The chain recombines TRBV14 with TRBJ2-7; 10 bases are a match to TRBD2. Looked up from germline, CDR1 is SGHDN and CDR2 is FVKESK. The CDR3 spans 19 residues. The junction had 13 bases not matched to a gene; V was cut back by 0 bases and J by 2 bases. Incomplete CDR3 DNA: TGTGCCAGCAGCCAAGAAGTAGCGGGAGGCCTATCCTTTACCTACGAG. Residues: CASSQEVAGGLSFTYE. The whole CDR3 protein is CASSQEVAGGLSFTYEQYF.

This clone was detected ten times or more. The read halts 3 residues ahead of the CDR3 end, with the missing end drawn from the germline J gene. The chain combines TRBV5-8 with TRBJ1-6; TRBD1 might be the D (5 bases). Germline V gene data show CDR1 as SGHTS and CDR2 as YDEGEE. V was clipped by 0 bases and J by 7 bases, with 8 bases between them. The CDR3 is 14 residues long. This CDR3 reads CASSLGTKNSPLHF. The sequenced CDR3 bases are TGTGCCAGCAGCTTGGGGACAAAGAATTCACCC.

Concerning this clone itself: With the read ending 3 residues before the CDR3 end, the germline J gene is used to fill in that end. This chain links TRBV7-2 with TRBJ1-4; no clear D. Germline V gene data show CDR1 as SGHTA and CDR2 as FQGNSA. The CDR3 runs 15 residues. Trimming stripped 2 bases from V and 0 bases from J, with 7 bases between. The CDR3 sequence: CASSLRQATNEKLFF. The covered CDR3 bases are TGTGCCAGCAGCTTAAGGCAAGCAACTAATGAAAAA. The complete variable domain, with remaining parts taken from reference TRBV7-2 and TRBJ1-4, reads GAGVSQSPSNKVTEKGKDVELRCDPISGHTALYWYRQSLGQGLEFLIYFQGNSAPDKSGLPSDRFSAERTGGSVSTLTIQRTQQEDSAVYLCASSLRQATNEKLFFGSGTQLSVL.

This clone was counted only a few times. CDR3 DNA, as far as it was read: TGTGCCAGTAGTCGACTGCTAGCGGGAGGGGGCAATGAG. This translates into CASSRLLAGGGNE. Given in full, the CDR3 is CASSRLLAGGGNEQFF. The V gene is TRBV19, the J gene TRBJ2-1; 12 nucleotides match TRBD2. Read data end 3 residues before the CDR3 end; the end is taken from the germline J gene. The germline CDR1 and CDR2 sequences are LNHDA and SQIVND (reference sequence). The V and J ends lost 5 bases and 6 bases, in that order; junction bases with no gene match: 8. CDR3 length: 16 amino acids.

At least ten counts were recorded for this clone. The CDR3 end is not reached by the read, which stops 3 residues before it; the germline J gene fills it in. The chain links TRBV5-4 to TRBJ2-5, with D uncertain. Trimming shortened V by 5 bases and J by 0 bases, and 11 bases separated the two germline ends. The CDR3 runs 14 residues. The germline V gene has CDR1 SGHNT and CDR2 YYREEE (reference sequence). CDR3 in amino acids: CASSTPLNQETQYF. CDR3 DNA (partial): TGTGCCAGCAGTACCCCCCTAAACCAAGAGACC.

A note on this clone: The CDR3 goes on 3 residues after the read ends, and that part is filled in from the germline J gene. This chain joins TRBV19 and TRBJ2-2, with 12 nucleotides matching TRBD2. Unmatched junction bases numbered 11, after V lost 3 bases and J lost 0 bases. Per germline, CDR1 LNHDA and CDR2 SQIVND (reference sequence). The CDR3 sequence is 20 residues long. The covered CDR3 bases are TGTGCCAGTAGTATTTTACCCGGGCTAGCGGGGGGGCCGAACACCGGGGAG. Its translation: CASSILPGLAGGPNTGE. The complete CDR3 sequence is CASSILPGLAGGPNTGELFF.

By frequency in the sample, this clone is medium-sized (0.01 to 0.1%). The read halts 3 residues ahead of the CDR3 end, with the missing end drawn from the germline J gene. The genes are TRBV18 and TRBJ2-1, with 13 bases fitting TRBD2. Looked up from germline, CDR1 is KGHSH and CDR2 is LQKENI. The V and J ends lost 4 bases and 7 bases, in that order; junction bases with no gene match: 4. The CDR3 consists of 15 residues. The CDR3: CASSRGLAGVNEQFF. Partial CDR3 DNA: TGTGCCAGCTCACGCGGACTAGCGGGAGTAAATGAG. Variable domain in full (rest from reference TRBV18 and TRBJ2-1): NAGVMQNPRHLVRRRGQEARLRCSPMKGHSHVYWYRQLPEEGLKFMVYLQKENIIDESGMPKERFSAEFPKEGPSILRIQQVVRGDSAAYFCASSRGLAGVNEQFFGPGTRLTVL.

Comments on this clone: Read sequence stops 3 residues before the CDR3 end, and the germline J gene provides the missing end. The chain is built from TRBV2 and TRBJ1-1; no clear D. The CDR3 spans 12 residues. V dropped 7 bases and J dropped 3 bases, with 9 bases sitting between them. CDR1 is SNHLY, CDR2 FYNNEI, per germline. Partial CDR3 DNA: TGTGCCAGCACCAAGGGTGACACTGAA. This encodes CASTKGDTE. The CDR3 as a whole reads CASTKGDTEAFF.

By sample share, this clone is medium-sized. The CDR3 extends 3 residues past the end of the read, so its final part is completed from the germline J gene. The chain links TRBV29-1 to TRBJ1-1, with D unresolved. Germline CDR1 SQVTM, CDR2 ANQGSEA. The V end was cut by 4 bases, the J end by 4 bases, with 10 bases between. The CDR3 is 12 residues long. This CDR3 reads CSVVGKGTEAFF. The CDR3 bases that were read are TGCAGCGTTGTTGGAAAGGGCACTGAA.

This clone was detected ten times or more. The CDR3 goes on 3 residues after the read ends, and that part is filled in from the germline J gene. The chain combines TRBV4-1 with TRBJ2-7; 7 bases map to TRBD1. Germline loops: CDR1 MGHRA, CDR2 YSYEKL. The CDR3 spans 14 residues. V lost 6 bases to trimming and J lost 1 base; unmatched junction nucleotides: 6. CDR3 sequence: CASRQTGNSYEQYF. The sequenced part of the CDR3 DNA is TGCGCCAGCAGGCAGACAGGGAATTCCTACGAG.

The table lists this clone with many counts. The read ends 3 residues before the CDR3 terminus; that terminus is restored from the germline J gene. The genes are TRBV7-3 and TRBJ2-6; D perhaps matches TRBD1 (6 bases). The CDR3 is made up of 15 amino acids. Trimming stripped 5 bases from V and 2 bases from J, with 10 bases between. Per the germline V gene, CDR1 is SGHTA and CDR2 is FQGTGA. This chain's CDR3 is CASSPRTAGANVLTF. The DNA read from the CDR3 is TGTGCCAGCAGCCCGCGGACAGCTGGGGCCAACGTC.

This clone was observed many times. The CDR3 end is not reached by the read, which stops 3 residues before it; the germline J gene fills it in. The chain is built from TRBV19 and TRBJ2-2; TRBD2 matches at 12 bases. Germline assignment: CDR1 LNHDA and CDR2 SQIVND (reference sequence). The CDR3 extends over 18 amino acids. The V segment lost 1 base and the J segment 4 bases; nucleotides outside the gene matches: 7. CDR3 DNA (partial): TGTGCCAGTAGTATAGTCCTAGCGGGAGGGCCGCGCACCGGGGAG. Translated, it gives CASSIVLAGGPRTGE. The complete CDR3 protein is CASSIVLAGGPRTGELFF.

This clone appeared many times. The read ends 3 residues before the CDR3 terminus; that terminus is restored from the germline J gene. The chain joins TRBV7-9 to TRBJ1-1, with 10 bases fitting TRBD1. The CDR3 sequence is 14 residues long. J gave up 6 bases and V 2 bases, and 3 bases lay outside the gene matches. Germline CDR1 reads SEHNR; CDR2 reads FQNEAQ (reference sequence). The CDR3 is CASSLPDRGPEAFF. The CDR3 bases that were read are TGTGCCAGCAGCTTACCTGACAGGGGGCCTGAA.

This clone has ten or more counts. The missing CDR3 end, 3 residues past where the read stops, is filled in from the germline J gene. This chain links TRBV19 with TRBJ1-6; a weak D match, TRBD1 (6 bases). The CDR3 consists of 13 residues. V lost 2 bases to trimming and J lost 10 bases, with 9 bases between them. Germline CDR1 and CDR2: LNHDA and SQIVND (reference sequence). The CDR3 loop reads CASSIQGNSPLHF. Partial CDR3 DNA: TGTGCCAGTAGTATACAGGGGAACTCACCC.

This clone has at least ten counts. CDR3 DNA, as far as it was read: TGTGCCAGCAGTGCGCAGGTGAACACTGAA. Translation: CASSAQVNTE. The CDR3, in full, reads CASSAQVNTEAFF. This chain connects TRBV6-1 to TRBJ1-1, with unresolved D. The read falls 3 residues short of the CDR3 end, and the missing part is taken from the germline J gene. The CDR3 has 13 residues. The germline V gene has CDR1 MNHNS and CDR2 SASEGT. V was cut by 4 bases and J by 0 bases, with 6 bases left in between.

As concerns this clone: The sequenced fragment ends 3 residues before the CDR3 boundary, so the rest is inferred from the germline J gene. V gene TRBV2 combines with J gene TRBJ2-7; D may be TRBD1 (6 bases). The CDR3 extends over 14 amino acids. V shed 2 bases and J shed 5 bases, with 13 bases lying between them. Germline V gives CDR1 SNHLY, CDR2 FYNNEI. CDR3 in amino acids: CASSEFLDRNEQYF. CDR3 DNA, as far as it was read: TGTGCCAGCAGTGAATTCCTGGACAGAAACGAG.

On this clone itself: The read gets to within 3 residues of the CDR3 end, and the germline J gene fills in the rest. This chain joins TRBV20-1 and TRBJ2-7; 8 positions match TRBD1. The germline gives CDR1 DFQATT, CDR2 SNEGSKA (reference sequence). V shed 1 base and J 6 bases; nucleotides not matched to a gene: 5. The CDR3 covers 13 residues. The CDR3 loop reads CSARGRGLGEQYF. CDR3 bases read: TGCAGTGCTAGAGGCAGGGGGCTCGGCGAG.

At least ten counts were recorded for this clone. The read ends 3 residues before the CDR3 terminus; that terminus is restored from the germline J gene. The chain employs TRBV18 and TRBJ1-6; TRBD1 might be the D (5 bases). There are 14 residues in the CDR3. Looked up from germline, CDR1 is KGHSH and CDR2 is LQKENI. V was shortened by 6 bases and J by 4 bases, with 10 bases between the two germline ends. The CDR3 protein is CASSRAGYNSPLHF. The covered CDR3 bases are TGTGCCAGCTCCCGGGCAGGGTATAATTCACCC.

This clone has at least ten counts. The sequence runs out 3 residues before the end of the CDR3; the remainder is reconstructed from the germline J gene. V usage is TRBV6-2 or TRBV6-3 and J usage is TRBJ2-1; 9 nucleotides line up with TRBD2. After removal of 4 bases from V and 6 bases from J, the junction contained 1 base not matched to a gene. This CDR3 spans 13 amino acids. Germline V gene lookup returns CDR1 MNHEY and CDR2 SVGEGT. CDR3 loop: CASSWREGNEQFF. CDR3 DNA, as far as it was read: TGTGCCAGCAGTTGGCGGGAGGGCAATGAG.

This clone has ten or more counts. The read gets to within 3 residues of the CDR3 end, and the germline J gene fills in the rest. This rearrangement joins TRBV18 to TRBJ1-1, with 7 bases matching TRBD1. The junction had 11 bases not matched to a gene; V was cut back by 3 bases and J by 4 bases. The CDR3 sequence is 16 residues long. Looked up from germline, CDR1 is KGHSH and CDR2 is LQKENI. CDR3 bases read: TGTGCCAGCTCACCCTACTCCGGACAGGAGACCACTGAA. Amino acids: CASSPYSGQETTE. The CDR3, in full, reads CASSPYSGQETTEAFF.

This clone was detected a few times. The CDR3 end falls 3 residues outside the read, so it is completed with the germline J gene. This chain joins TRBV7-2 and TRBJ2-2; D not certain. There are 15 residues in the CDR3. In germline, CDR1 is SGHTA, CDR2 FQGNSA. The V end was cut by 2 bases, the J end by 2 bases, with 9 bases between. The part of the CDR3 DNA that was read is TGTGCCAGCAGCTTACTACAGCCCAACACCGGGGAG. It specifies CASSLLQPNTGE. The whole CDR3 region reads CASSLLQPNTGELFF.

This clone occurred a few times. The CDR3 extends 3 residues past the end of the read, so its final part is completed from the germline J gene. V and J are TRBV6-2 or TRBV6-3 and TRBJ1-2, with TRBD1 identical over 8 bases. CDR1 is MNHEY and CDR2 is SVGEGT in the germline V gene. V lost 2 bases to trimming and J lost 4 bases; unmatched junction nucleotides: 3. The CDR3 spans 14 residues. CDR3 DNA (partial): TGTGCCAGCAGTTACCCCGGACAGGGCTATGGC. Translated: CASSYPGQGYG. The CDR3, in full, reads CASSYPGQGYGYTF.